The clone carrying this T cell receptor (beta chain) turned up a few times. This sample stems from a study of patients and donors after allogeneic stem cell transplantation. Via MiXCR, TCRdb re-called the RT-PCR reads, giving one row per CDR3 protein. Here the sample spans about 410,000 distinct CDR3 sequences, roughly 16% being singletons. Germline trimming cut 6 bases from V and 3 bases from J; bases unmatched to any gene: 8. CDR1 is MNHNS and CDR2 is SASEGT in the germline V gene. The CDR3 has 15 residues. This receptor was obtained from a human donor who was either an allogeneic HSCT recipient or a stem cell or donor lymphocyte infusion donor (not recorded which). It is not recorded whose cells these are; they may come from a transplant donor. The gene calls are TRBV6-1 and TRBJ1-2; 9 positions agree with TRBD1. The specimen was blood, either unsorted or a sorted T cell fraction (not recorded which). CDR3 coding DNA: TGTGCCAGCAGACTAAACAGGGGGCAACACTATGGCTACACCTTC. Its translation is CASRLNRGQHYGYTF.